This TCR beta chain was captured in a study of cytomegalovirus exposure and HLA in healthy donors. About the research overall: Of 300 to 450 genotyped donors, about 81% clustered with self-reported Caucasian donors.

V was trimmed by 4 bases and J by 5 bases, leaving 9 bases between them. CDR3 length: 13 residues. Germline-derived CDR1 and CDR2 are MNHEY and SVGAGI. General observations from the study: In an earlier analysis, about 90% or about 30%: the productive usage of most TCR beta V segments.

13 Jbeta primers and 60 Vbeta primers were used for the PCR. The protocol was immunoSEQ multiplex PCR, while the TCRdb copy is restricted to in-frame clones and leaves out a portion. This table has approximately 150,000 clones, over 60% appearing once. Turning to this clone: Its antigen is still unknown.

The clonotype comes from a male donor in good health and CMV-seronegative. The specimen was PBMCs. The chain recombines TRBV6-5 with TRBJ1-5; D is possibly TRBD1 (5 bases). The CDR3 coding sequence is TGTGCCAGCAGTTCGGGGGGGGATCAGCCCCAGCATTTT. It encodes CASSSGGDQPQHF.